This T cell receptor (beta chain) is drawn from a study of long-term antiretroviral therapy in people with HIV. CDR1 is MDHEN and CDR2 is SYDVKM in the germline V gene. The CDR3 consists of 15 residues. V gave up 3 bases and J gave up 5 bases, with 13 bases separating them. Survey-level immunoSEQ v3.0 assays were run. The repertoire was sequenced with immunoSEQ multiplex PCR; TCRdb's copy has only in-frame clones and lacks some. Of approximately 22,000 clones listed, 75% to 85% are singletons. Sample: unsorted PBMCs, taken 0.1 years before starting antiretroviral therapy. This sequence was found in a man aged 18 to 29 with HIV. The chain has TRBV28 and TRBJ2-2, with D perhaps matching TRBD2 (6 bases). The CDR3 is CASSFGGARTGELFF. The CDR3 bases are TGTGCCAGCAGTTTTGGCGGGGCTAGAACCGGGGAGCTGTTTTTT.